A selection of T cell receptor beta chains follows, all from one sample in a study of beta chain features in type 1 diabetes. Profiled with immunoSEQ multiplex PCR; TCRdb holds only in-frame clones, not every one. The sample yields about 740,000 clones, 13% seen once. The specimen sequenced was naive CD4+ T cells from blood. Source of these receptors: a man between 18 and 35 years old with type 1 diabetes. CDR3s include the opening cysteine and the closing phenylalanine or tryptophan. The D gene is left open where the match is weak. The size of a clone is reported for some rows only, either as once, few or many, or as a class for expanded clones.

>-|-|TRBJ1-1|13|TRBV2
TGTGCCAGCAGTGTGGACATGAACACTGAAGCTTTCTTT
CASSVDMNTEAFF
>-|few|TRBJ2-1|15|TRBV9
TGTGCCAGCAGCGGGCTAGAGGCGGAGTACAATGAGCAGTTCTTC
CASSGLEAEYNEQFF
>-|-|TRBJ2-1|12|TRBV19
TGTGCCAGTAGTATACGTTACAATGAGCAGTTCTTC
CASSIRYNEQFF
>-|-|TRBJ1-2|11|TRBV6-6
TGTGCCACGTCCAGTGTCGGGGGCTACACCTTC
CATSSVGGYTF
>TRBD1|-|TRBJ2-7|16|TRBV4-1
TGCGCCAGCAGCCAAACCCGACAGGGCCCGAACTACGAGCAGTACTTC
CASSQTRQGPNYEQYF
>-|-|TRBJ2-2|11|TRBV6-5
TGTGCCAGCAGTTACTGGGGGGAGCTGTTTTTT
CASSYWGELFF
>-|-|TRBJ1-2|14|TRBV10-3
TGTGCCATCACCCAGACGGGTAGCAACTATGGCTACACCTTC
CAITQTGSNYGYTF
>-|-|TRBJ1-3|17|TRBV30
TGTGCCTGGAGCGACCACGGGGGAGGGGACTCTGGAAACACCATATATTTT
CAWSDHGGGDSGNTIYF
>TRBD2|-|TRBJ2-3|17|TRBV7-9
TGTGCCAGCAGCCCTGGACTAGCGGGGGACATCACAGATACGCAGTATTTT
CASSPGLAGDITDTQYF
>TRBD1|-|TRBJ1-2|15|TRBV29-1
TGCAGCGTCCGGACAGGGGGGCTGGGGAACTATGGCTACACCTTC
CSVRTGGLGNYGYTF
>-|-|TRBJ2-7|15|TRBV10-2
TGCGCCAGCAGTGATCGGAAAGGGGCGAGGTACGAGCAGTACTTC
CASSDRKGARYEQYF
>-|-|TRBJ1-1|12|TRBV29-1
TGCAGCGTTGGGCCAGGTGGGGTGGAAGCTTTCTTT
CSVGPGGVEAFF
>TRBD1|few|TRBJ2-2|16|TRBV5-1
TGCGCCAGCAGCCTCTCAGGGGGCTCGTTCTCCGGGGAGCTGTTTTTT
CASSLSGGSFSGELFF
>TRBD1|-|TRBJ1-3|18|TRBV5-6
TGTGCCAGCAGCTTGGAGGGGGGGACAGAGTACTCTGGAAACACCATATATTTT
CASSLEGGTEYSGNTIYF
>-|-|TRBJ2-2|14|TRBV7-9
TGTGCCAGCAGTTTTAACCGGGGGTCCGGGGAGCTGTTTTTT
CASSFNRGSGELFF
>-|few|TRBJ2-6|17|TRBV19
TGTGCCAGTAGTCGGGGCGGACAGCTCTCTGGGGCCAACGTCCTGACTTTC
CASSRGGQLSGANVLTF
>TRBD2|-|TRBJ2-7|14|TRBV6-5
TGTGCCAGCAGGACCACGGGGGGCTCCTACGAGCAGTACTTC
CASRTTGGSYEQYF
>-|few|TRBJ2-5|13|TRBV7-8
TGTGCCAGCAGCTCCCTGAGCCGGGAGACCCAGTACTTC
CASSSLSRETQYF
>-|-|TRBJ2-7|14|TRBV5-1
TGCGCCAGCAGCTTGTGGGCGGATCCCTACGAGCAGTACTTC
CASSLWADPYEQYF
>-|-|TRBJ2-1|13|TRBV9
TGTGCCAGCAGCGTAGGAGACAACAATGAGCAGTTCTTC
CASSVGDNNEQFF
>TRBD1|few|TRBJ1-1|16|TRBV4-1
TGCGCCAGCAGCCAGCTCCTGGGACAGATAAACACTGAAGCTTTCTTT
CASSQLLGQINTEAFF
>TRBD1|few|TRBJ2-7|15|TRBV30
TGTGCCTATACGATAGGACAGGGTGTTATCTACGAGCAGTACTTC
CAYTIGQGVIYEQYF
>-|few|TRBJ2-3|14|TRBV28
TGTGCCAGCAGTCGGACAGGGAGGGAAGATACGCAGTATTTT
CASSRTGREDTQYF
>-|once|TRBJ2-6|18|TRBV13
TGTGCCACGAACCCGCTCGACAGGCTAAACTCTGGGGCCAACGTCCTGACTTTC
CATNPLDRLNSGANVLTF
>TRBD2|few|TRBJ2-3|15|TRBV30
TGTGCCTGGAGTTTCCTCGCGGGGGGCACAGATACGCAGTATTTT
CAWSFLAGGTDTQYF
>TRBD2|-|TRBJ2-1|16|TRBV4-1
TGCGCCAGCAGCCAAGAGGCTAGCGGGGCGTACAATGAGCAGTTCTTC
CASSQEASGAYNEQFF
>-|-|TRBJ2-7|12|TRBV11-1
TGTGCCAGCACCCCTAGGGCTCACGAGCAGTACTTC
CASTPRAHEQYF
>-|few|TRBJ2-3|15|TRBV19
TGTGCCAGTAGTCCCCTTGGGGGGATCACAGATACGCAGTATTTT
CASSPLGGITDTQYF
>-|few|TRBJ1-2|13|TRBV9
TGTGCCAGCTCTGAGGGGACGGACTATGGCTACACCTTC
CASSEGTDYGYTF
>-|-|TRBJ1-2|15|TRBV7-9
TGTGCCAGCAGCCTACAGGGAGGATCAAACTATGGCTACACCTTC
CASSLQGGSNYGYTF
>-|-|TRBJ1-1|12|TRBV28
TGTGCCAGCAGTCTAGGGACCGCTGAAGCTTTCTTT
CASSLGTAEAFF
>TRBD2|-|TRBJ2-1|15|TRBV6-5
TGTGCCAGCAGGGGAGGTTTACGTTGGGAGGGTGAGCAGTTCTTC
CASRGGLRWEGEQFF
>TRBD1|few|TRBJ1-2|14|TRBV29-1
TGCAGCGCTCGACAGGGTACGCGAAACTATGGCTACACCTTC
CSARQGTRNYGYTF
>-|few|TRBJ2-7|15|TRBV6-5
TGTGCCAGCAGTTACTCGGGAGTTGCGCCCTACGAGCAGTACTTC
CASSYSGVAPYEQYF
>TRBD1|-|TRBJ2-7|13|TRBV5-1
TGCGCCAGCCGAAGGGGGCTCTCCTACGAGCAGTACTTC
CASRRGLSYEQYF
>TRBD1|-|TRBJ1-5|13|TRBV7-8
TGTGCCAGCAGCCCCCAGGGGGATCAGCCCCAGCATTTT
CASSPQGDQPQHF
>-|-|TRBJ1-2|13|TRBV2
TGTGCCAGCGTGCCTTATGGGGCCTATGGCTACACCTTC
CASVPYGAYGYTF
>TRBD1|few|TRBJ2-4|13|TRBV19
TGTGCCAGTAGTGGACAGGGGACAAACATTCAGTACTTC
CASSGQGTNIQYF
>-|-|TRBJ2-5|13|TRBV10-1
TGCGCCAGCAGTGACGGACCTGCGGAAACCCAGTACTTC
CASSDGPAETQYF
>-|-|TRBJ2-2|15|TRBV2
TGTGCCAGCAGTGTCAACAGGGCGGTCACCGGGGAGCTGTTTTTT
CASSVNRAVTGELFF
>TRBD1|few|TRBJ1-2|14|TRBV7-2
TGTGCCAGCAGCCAGGACAGGGGTTGGCATGGCTACACCTTC
CASSQDRGWHGYTF
>-|-|TRBJ1-6|18|TRBV30
TGTGCCTGGTGTGAAGGAGTGACTCGGTCCTCCTATAATTCACCCCTCCACTTT
CAWCEGVTRSSYNSPLHF
>-|-|TRBJ1-1|14|TRBV5-1
TGCGCCAGCAGCTTACCGGAATCCAACACTGAAGCTTTCTTT
CASSLPESNTEAFF
>-|few|TRBJ1-1|14|TRBV5-1
TGCGCCAGCAGCCGCCAGGGCGAGAGAACTGAAGCTTTCTTT
CASSRQGERTEAFF
>-|-|TRBJ2-1|14|TRBV5-1
TGCGCCAGCAGACCTGGGACGGGGAACAATGAGCAGTTCTTC
CASRPGTGNNEQFF
>-|few|TRBJ1-2|14|TRBV18
TGTGCCAGCTCTCCGGGAAGGGGATGGGATGGCTACACCTTC
CASSPGRGWDGYTF
>-|-|TRBJ2-1|16|TRBV6-4
TGTGCCAGCAGGCCACAGGGGACTAGCTCCTACAATGAGCAGTTCTTC
CASRPQGTSSYNEQFF
>-|-|TRBJ2-6|16|TRBV28
TGTGCCAGCAGTTTAAACAGCCCCTCTGGGGCCAACGTCCTGACTTTC
CASSLNSPSGANVLTF
>-|-|TRBJ1-4|15|TRBV7-6
TGTGCCAGCAGCCTGAGGGCCACACCGTCCGAAAAACTGTTTTTT
CASSLRATPSEKLFF
>-|-|TRBJ2-3|12|TRBV6-5
TGTGCCAGCAGCTCCGACAGGGATACGCAGTATTTT
CASSSDRDTQYF
>-|-|TRBJ1-2|14|TRBV30
TGTGCCTGGAGTCGTACGTTCGGTTCCCGGGGCTACACCTTC
CAWSRTFGSRGYTF